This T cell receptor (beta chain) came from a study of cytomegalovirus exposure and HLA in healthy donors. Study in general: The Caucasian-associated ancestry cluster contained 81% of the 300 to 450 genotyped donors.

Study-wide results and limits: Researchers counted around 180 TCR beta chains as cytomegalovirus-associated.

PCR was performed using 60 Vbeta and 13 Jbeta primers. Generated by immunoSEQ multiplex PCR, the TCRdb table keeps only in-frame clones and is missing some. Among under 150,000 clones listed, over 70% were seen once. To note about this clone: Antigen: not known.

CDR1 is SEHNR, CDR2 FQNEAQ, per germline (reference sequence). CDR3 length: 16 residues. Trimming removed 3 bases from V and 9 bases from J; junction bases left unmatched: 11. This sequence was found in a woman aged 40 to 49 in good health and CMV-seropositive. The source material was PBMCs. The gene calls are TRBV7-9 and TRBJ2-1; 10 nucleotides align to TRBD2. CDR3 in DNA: TGTGCCAGCAGCTTGGGAAAGCGGGGGGGCCTCGGTGAGCAGTTCTTC. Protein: CASSLGKRGGLGEQFF. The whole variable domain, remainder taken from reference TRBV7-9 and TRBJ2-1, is DTGVSQNPRHKITKRGQNVTFRCDPISEHNRLYWYRQTLGQGPEFLTYFQNEAQLEKSRLLSDRFSAERPKGSFSTLEIQRTEQGDSAMYLCASSLGKRGGLGEQFFGPGTRLTVL.